Presented here are 24 T cell receptor beta chains from one specimen sequenced in a study of beta chain features in type 1 diabetes. Broader study findings: TCRB CDR3s from Type 1 diabetes patients were moderately but significantly shorter in all four CD4+ subsets.

Antigens of these TCRs are unknown. Investigators reverse transcribed all isolated RNA, so they sequenced expressed TCRB transcripts. Profiled with immunoSEQ multiplex PCR; TCRdb holds only in-frame clones, not every one. The sample yields 600,000 or so clones, 9.5% to 15% seen once. The sample taken for sequencing was naive CD4+ T cells from blood. The source of these receptors is a man aged 25-45 years with type 1 diabetes.

The chain's CDR3 is CASSSRMLGSDTQYF. CDR3 DNA sequence: TGTGCCAGCAGCTCCCGGATGTTGGGCTCGGATACGCAGTATTTT. The chain is built from TRBV7-2 and TRBJ2-3; D call uncertain. The CDR3 loop spans 15 amino acids. V shed 4 bases and J shed 6 bases, with 17 bases lying between them. Germline V gene data show CDR1 as SGHTA and CDR2 as FQGNSA.

This chain links TRBV29-1 with TRBJ2-2; 10 positions match TRBD1. V dropped 5 bases and J dropped 5; count of bases not matched to a gene: 5. The CDR3 totals 14 residues. Germline V gene lookup returns CDR1 SQVTM and CDR2 ANQGSEA. The CDR3 coding sequence is TGCAGCGTTAACAGGGACAGGGGAACCGGGGAGCTGTTTTTT. It is translated as CSVNRDRGTGELFF.

The chain combines TRBV28 with TRBJ2-5, with 9 bases matching TRBD1. This CDR3 spans 15 amino acids. The V and J ends lost 6 bases and 7 bases, in that order; junction bases with no gene match: 12. CDR1 MDHEN and CDR2 SYDVKM come from the germline V gene. The CDR3 protein is CASRPSGQGRGTQYF. Here the CDR3 DNA reads TGTGCCAGCAGACCCTCCGGACAGGGGAGAGGGACCCAGTACTTC.

The genes are TRBV4-2 and TRBJ2-7; the match to TRBD2 covers 8 bases. J was trimmed by 0 bases and V by 4 bases; bases with no gene match: 17. CDR1 is LGHNA and CDR2 is YNFKEQ in the germline V gene. The length of the CDR3 is 19 residues. The CDR3 DNA sequence: TGTGCCAGCAGCCCCGGCGTTGGGTTAGCGGGGCTAAGCTCCTACGAGCAGTACTTC. This codes for CASSPGVGLAGLSSYEQYF.

This chain joins TRBV9 and TRBJ2-1, with 8 bases lining up with TRBD1. With V trimmed by 3 bases and J by 3 bases, 8 bases remained unmatched. Looked up from germline, CDR1 is SGDLS and CDR2 is YYNGEE. The CDR3 runs 16 residues. The CDR3 sequence: CASSAPGQANYNEQFF. The CDR3 coding sequence is TGTGCCAGCAGCGCCCCGGGACAGGCCAACTACAATGAGCAGTTCTTC.

This clone was recorded a few times. The chain uses TRBV28 and TRBJ1-2; 9 nucleotides agree with TRBD1. V trimming: 3 bases; J trimming: 14 bases; junction bases outside the gene matches: 13. The germline V gene has CDR1 MDHEN and CDR2 SYDVKM. This CDR3 has 14 amino acids. The CDR3 DNA sequence: TGTGCCAGCAGTTTTGCGGTGGACAGGGGCTCGGGGACCTTC. Its translation is CASSFAVDRGSGTF.

The chain joins TRBV6-6 to TRBJ2-1, with 13 bases fitting TRBD2. The CDR3 covers 15 residues. Trimming took 5 bases from V and 15 from J; bases not matched to a gene: 13. Germline V gene data show CDR1 as MNHNY and CDR2 as SVGAGI (reference sequence). For the CDR3, the DNA is TGTGCCAGCAGTCAATTGGGACTAGCGGGGCGCCCACCGTTCTTC. The encoded protein is CASSQLGLAGRPPFF.

This clone was seen more than once but under ten times. V is TRBV6-1 and J is TRBJ1-6; D not certain. The V and J ends lost 1 base and 5 bases respectively, with 12 bases between them. The CDR3 is 16 residues long. Germline CDR1 is MNHNS and CDR2 is SASEGT. This chain's CDR3 is CASSEGRRLNNSPLHF. The CDR3 nucleotides read TGTGCCAGCAGTGAAGGACGGAGACTCAATAATTCACCCCTCCACTTT.

In the case of this clone: The junction departs from the called germline gene at one end, perhaps through a read error. The chain has TRBV7-7 and TRBJ2-7; D remains unclear. Germline CDR1 and CDR2: SSHAT and FNYEAQ (reference sequence). The CDR3 totals 14 residues. The CDR3 DNA is TGTGCTAGCAGCCCCCAGCTGAGCTCCTACGAGCAGTACTTC. This sequence encodes CASSPQLSSYEQYF.

The V call is TRBV9, the J call TRBJ2-2; D gene ambiguous. With 1 base removed from V and 2 bases from J, the gap between germline ends came to 9 bases. The CDR3 extends over 15 amino acids. Germline loops: CDR1 SGDLS, CDR2 YYNGEE. The DNA of the CDR3 is TGTGCCAGCAGCGTATCCCCGGAAAACACCGGGGAGCTGTTTTTT. Translated: CASSVSPENTGELFF. The whole variable domain, remainder taken from reference TRBV9 and TRBJ2-2, is DSGVTQTPKHLITATGQRVTLRCSPRSGDLSVYWYQQSLDQGLQFLIQYYNGEERAKGNILERFSAQQFPDLHSELNLSSLELGDSALYFCASSVSPENTGELFFGEGSRLTVL.

The V and J genes are TRBV12-5 and TRBJ2-1, with TRBD1 identical over 7 bases. The length of the CDR3 is 16 residues. From germline, CDR1 is LGHNT and CDR2 FRNRAP. The J segment lost 4 bases and the V segment lost 2 bases, leaving 8 bases of the junction unmatched. CDR3 protein: CASGLLHQGVYNEQFF. CDR3 sequence (DNA): TGTGCTAGTGGTTTGTTACATCAGGGGGTGTACAATGAGCAGTTCTTC.

This clone has just a few counts. The CDR3: CASSLTGGGTIRDEQFF. The DNA for the CDR3 is TGTGCCAGCAGCTTAACGGGGGGCGGAACAATCAGGGATGAGCAGTTCTTC. The V call is TRBV7-2, the J call TRBJ2-1; TRBD2 might be the D (7 bases). The CDR3 covers 17 residues. Trimming cost V 2 bases and J 8 bases, with 22 bases left between them. Germline CDR1 and CDR2: SGHTA and FQGNSA.

In this sample, this clone turned up a few times. The V and J genes are TRBV9 and TRBJ2-5; the D gene is possibly TRBD1 (6 bases). This CDR3 comprises 14 residues. V lost 4 bases and J 2 bases, leaving 12 bases between the germline ends. Germline assignment: CDR1 SGDLS and CDR2 YYNGEE. Here the CDR3 DNA reads TGTGCCAGCAGCCCTGGACAGCGTCAAGAGACCCAGTACTTC. This sequence encodes CASSPGQRQETQYF.

The chain employs TRBV7-2 and TRBJ2-5; D unresolved. Trimming left V 2 bases short and J 4 bases short, with 8 bases between. Germline loops: CDR1 SGHTA, CDR2 FQGNSA. CDR3 length: 13 amino acids. The CDR3 reads CASSLSVGETQYF. The CDR3 DNA sequence: TGTGCCAGCAGCTTAAGCGTGGGAGAGACCCAGTACTTC.

In this sample, this clone turned up a few times. The chain links TRBV27 to TRBJ1-2; weak D call: TRBD1 (5 bases). Trimming left V 8 bases short and J 8 bases short, with 24 bases between. Per the germline V gene, CDR1 is MNHEY and CDR2 is SMNVEV (reference sequence). The CDR3 is made up of 15 amino acids. CDR3 sequence reads: CASLSLQGGVRGYTF. CDR3 sequence (DNA): TGTGCCAGCCTCAGTCTGCAGGGTGGAGTTCGAGGCTACACCTTC.

CDR3 loop: CASTGGASNTGELFF. The CDR3 DNA reads as TGTGCCAGCACTGGGGGGGCCTCGAACACCGGGGAGCTGTTTTTT. The rearrangement joins TRBV5-4 to TRBJ2-2; maybe TRBD2 (7 bases). This CDR3 has 15 residues. CDR1 and CDR2 (germline): SGHNT, YYREEE (reference sequence). Trimming left V 6 bases short and J 0 bases short, with 12 bases between.

This clone was observed a handful of times. The chain joins TRBV30 to TRBJ1-6; D gene ambiguous. Germline lookup yields CDR1 GTSNPN and CDR2 SVGIG (reference sequence). The CDR3 totals 15 residues. V dropped 1 base and J dropped 7 bases, with 14 bases sitting between them. The CDR3 loop is CAWSAIPTPNSPLHF. The DNA of the CDR3 is TGTGCCTGGAGTGCCATCCCAACTCCAAATTCACCCCTCCACTTT.

V and J are TRBV7-2 and TRBJ2-1; 8 bases agree with TRBD2. The CDR3 contains 15 residues. Germline CDR1 and CDR2: SGHTA and FQGNSA. The ends lost 3 bases at V and 4 bases at J; junction bases unmatched: 5. The CDR3 region is CASSFASGQYNEQFF. Written as DNA, the CDR3 is TGTGCCAGCAGCTTTGCTAGCGGGCAATACAATGAGCAGTTCTTC. Supplemented by reference TRBV7-2 and TRBJ2-1, the full variable domain reads GAGVSQSPSNKVTEKGKDVELRCDPISGHTALYWYRQSLGQGLEFLIYFQGNSAPDKSGLPSDRFSAERTGGSVSTLTIQRTQQEDSAVYLCASSFASGQYNEQFFGPGTRLTVL.

This clone was counted a few times. The chain has TRBV6-5 and TRBJ1-5, with D possibly TRBD1 on 6 matching bases. The CDR3 spans 14 residues. Germline CDR1 reads MNHEY; CDR2 reads SVGAGI. With 6 bases removed from V and 7 bases from J, the gap between germline ends came to 16 bases. Here the CDR3 reads CASSPTPGDQPQHF. The DNA for the CDR3 is TGTGCCAGCAGCCCAACCCCAGGGGACCAGCCCCAGCATTTT.

This clone showed up just a few times. The sample has other DNA sequences that encode this CDR3 too. The chain carries TRBV6-5 and TRBJ2-5; D unclear. The CDR3 is 11 amino acids. Germline loops: CDR1 MNHEY, CDR2 SVGAGI. V was trimmed by 2 bases and J by 2 bases, leaving 0 bases between them. The CDR3 sequence: CASSYQETQYF. CDR3 DNA sequence: TGTGCCAGCAGTTACCAAGAGACCCAGTACTTC.

The rearrangement joins TRBV19 to TRBJ1-2; perhaps TRBD1 as D (5 bases). V lost 5 bases to trimming and J lost 9 bases, with 22 bases between them. Germline V gives CDR1 LNHDA, CDR2 SQIVND (reference sequence). CDR3 length equals 15 residues. The CDR3 DNA reads as TGTGCCAGTAGTTCCTGGTTGACAGCCATGGTGAGCTACACCTTC. It is translated as CASSSWLTAMVSYTF.

The chain has TRBV4-2 and TRBJ2-3; TRBD2 aligns across 9 bases. The CDR3 is 15 residues long. Germline CDR1 is LGHNA and CDR2 is YNFKEQ. The trim removed 9 bases at V and 0 bases at J, leaving 7 bases unmatched. CDR3 sequence reads: CASGGGALSTDTQYF. Here the CDR3 DNA reads TGTGCCAGTGGCGGGGGGGCCCTCAGCACAGATACGCAGTATTTT.

This clone was detected a few times. The chain combines TRBV6-1 with TRBJ1-2; D perhaps matches TRBD1 (5 bases). Germline values: CDR1 MNHNS, CDR2 SASEGT. The length of the CDR3 is 14 residues. V was trimmed by 2 bases and J by 4 bases, leaving 11 bases between them. The DNA for the CDR3 is TGTGCCAGCAGTGAAAAAGGGGAAAGCTATGGCTACACCTTC. The encoded protein is CASSEKGESYGYTF.

This clone was seen a few times. The V and J genes are TRBV25-1 and TRBJ1-2, with D uncertain. The CDR3 extends over 13 amino acids. The V end lost 6 bases, the J end lost 8 bases, and 16 bases lay between the germline ends. Germline V gives CDR1 MGHDK, CDR2 SYGVNS. The CDR3 spells CASSSKRVEGYTF. CDR3 DNA: TGTGCCAGCAGCTCAAAGAGGGTAGAGGGCTACACCTTC.